This entry concerns a single T cell receptor (beta chain). The entry originates in a study of blood T cell repertoires in COVID-19. Using immunoSEQ multiplex PCR, the repertoire was profiled, and TCRdb retains in-frame clones only, with some absent. Among around 220,000 clones listed, roughly 84% were seen once. Sequenced input: PBMCs or T cells enriched from blood (not recorded which). This clonotype was obtained from a woman between 40 and 50 years old who had recovered from COVID-19.

CDR3 sequence (DNA): TGTGCCAGCAGCCTAGGACAGGGATTCAATCAGCCCCAGCATTTT. Its protein is CASSLGQGFNQPQHF. The J gene is TRBJ1-5, the V gene TRBV7-8, with 8 bases aligning to TRBD1. CDR1 and CDR2 from the germline V gene are SGHVS and FQNEAQ. This CDR3 is 15 amino acids long. V gave up 5 bases and J gave up 3 bases; unmatched junction bases: 6. The variable domain in full, completed from reference TRBV7-8 and TRBJ1-5, reads GAGVSQSPRYKVAKRGQDVALRCDPISGHVSLFWYQQALGQGPEFLTYFQNEAQLDKSGLPSDRFFAERPEGSVSTLKIQRTQQEDSAVYLCASSLGQGFNQPQHFGDGTRLSIL.